This T cell receptor (beta chain) was sequenced during a study of T cell responses to AZD1222 COVID-19 vaccine. About the study: Second-dose groups at about 4 or about 12 weeks were pooled.

Regarding the study as a whole: Without day 14 samples, only post-peak T cell repertoires were studied. Spike-specific TCR depth and breadth grew after two AZD1222 doses. There were mostly white British donors and more females than males, and clonal diversity was possibly underestimated.

Generated by immunoSEQ multiplex PCR, the TCRdb table keeps only in-frame clones and is missing some. The table shows under 150,000 clones, with 93% occurring only once. Concerning this clone: Its antigen is not identified.

The V gene end was trimmed by 4 bases and the J gene end by 6 bases; junction bases not matched to a gene: 11. Germline V lookup: CDR1 SGHKS, CDR2 YYEKEE (reference sequence). The CDR3 runs 16 residues. The sequence was obtained from an adult in good health. Sequenced material: peripheral blood, taken on day 0 of AZD1222 vaccination. This chain uses TRBV5-5 with TRBJ2-3, with 10 bases matching TRBD1. CDR3 sequence: CASSPGQGGTVDTQYF. CDR3 DNA sequence: TGTGCCAGCAGCCCAGGACAGGGGGGTACTGTGGATACGCAGTATTTT.